A selection of T cell receptor beta chains follows, all from one sample in a study of blood T cell repertoires in COVID-19. Here immunoSEQ multiplex PCR was the method, and the copy in TCRdb shows in-frame clones only, minus some. This table has 100,000 to 150,000 clones, roughly 91% appearing once. The sequencing input was peripheral blood. These receptors were obtained from a man aged 55-75 years with COVID-19, enrolled during active disease. Each CDR3 is given with its conserved first and last residue. The order of the fields is V gene, clone size, D gene, J gene, CDR3 protein, CDR3 DNA. D genes are given only for firm matches. Clone size is stated in some rows and not others, as once, few, many or a class when expanded.

v_gene: TRBV11-2
abundance: .
d_gene: .
j_gene: TRBJ2-5
CDR3aa: CASSLDPAALGETQYF
CDR3nt: TGTGCCAGCAGCTTAGATCCAGCGGCCTTGGGGGAGACCCAGTACTTC

v_gene: TRBV28
abundance: .
d_gene: .
j_gene: TRBJ1-6
CDR3aa: CASSPPPRKNSPLHF
CDR3nt: TGTGCCAGCAGCCCACCCCCCAGGAAAAATTCACCCCTCCACTTT

v_gene: TRBV3-1/TRBV3-2
abundance: .
d_gene: .
j_gene: TRBJ1-3
CDR3aa: CASSPRTAGNTIYF
CDR3nt: TGTGCCAGCAGCCCTCGGACAGCTGGAAACACCATATATTTT

v_gene: TRBV4-2
abundance: few
d_gene: .
j_gene: TRBJ2-1
CDR3aa: CASSQDWTNYNEQFF
CDR3nt: TGTGCCAGCAGCCAAGATTGGACAAATTACAATGAGCAGTTCTTC

v_gene: TRBV5-6
abundance: .
d_gene: .
j_gene: TRBJ1-2
CDR3aa: CASSFRTVIYYGYTF
CDR3nt: TGTGCCAGCAGCTTCCGGACAGTGATCTACTATGGCTACACCTTC

v_gene: TRBV21-1
abundance: .
d_gene: .
j_gene: TRBJ1-5
CDR3aa: CASSKGGDRGPNQPQHF
CDR3nt: TGTGCCAGCAGCAAAGGGGGGGACAGGGGCCCCAATCAGCCCCAGCATTTT

v_gene: TRBV5-6
abundance: .
d_gene: .
j_gene: TRBJ1-6
CDR3aa: CASSFLNSPLHF
CDR3nt: TGTGCCAGCAGCTTCTTAAATTCACCCCTCCACTTT

v_gene: TRBV19
abundance: .
d_gene: .
j_gene: TRBJ1-2
CDR3aa: CASSISAANYGYTF
CDR3nt: TGTGCCAGTAGTATATCCGCAGCGAACTATGGCTACACCTTC

v_gene: TRBV27
abundance: .
d_gene: .
j_gene: TRBJ1-6
CDR3aa: CASSFRGSPLHF
CDR3nt: TGTGCCAGCAGTTTTCGCGGTTCACCCCTCCACTTT

v_gene: TRBV7-6
abundance: many
d_gene: TRBD2
j_gene: TRBJ2-5
CDR3aa: CATGNGAGVQETQYF
CDR3nt: TGTGCCACTGGAAACGGAGCGGGGGTGCAAGAGACCCAGTACTTC

v_gene: TRBV2
abundance: .
d_gene: TRBD1
j_gene: TRBJ2-7
CDR3aa: CASSWTGQGEQYF
CDR3nt: TGTGCCAGCAGTTGGACAGGGCAGGGCGAGCAGTACTTC

v_gene: TRBV19
abundance: once
d_gene: .
j_gene: TRBJ1-1
CDR3aa: CASSGSADTEAFF
CDR3nt: TGTGCCAGTAGTGGTAGCGCAGACACTGAAGCTTTCTTT

v_gene: TRBV19
abundance: .
d_gene: TRBD1
j_gene: TRBJ1-2
CDR3aa: CVTAHRGSYGYTF
CDR3nt: TGTGTCACTGCTCACAGGGGAAGCTATGGCTACACCTTC

v_gene: TRBV10-3
abundance: .
d_gene: .
j_gene: TRBJ1-6
CDR3aa: CAISDPKGLYNSPLHF
CDR3nt: TGTGCCATCAGTGACCCCAAGGGGCTCTATAATTCACCCCTCCACTTT

v_gene: TRBV29-1
abundance: .
d_gene: .
j_gene: TRBJ2-3
CDR3aa: CSALGGAFFTSTDTQYF
CDR3nt: TGCAGCGCCCTAGGGGGGGCATTCTTTACTAGCACAGATACGCAGTATTTT

v_gene: TRBV6-1
abundance: .
d_gene: TRBD2
j_gene: TRBJ2-1
CDR3aa: CASSEGGGEQFF
CDR3nt: TGTGCCAGCAGTGAAGGGGGGGGTGAGCAGTTCTTC

v_gene: TRBV6-2/TRBV6-3
abundance: .
d_gene: .
j_gene: TRBJ2-3
CDR3aa: CASSYHSSTDTQYF
CDR3nt: TGTGCCAGCAGTTATCACAGTTCCACAGATACGCAGTATTTT